Detailed here is one T cell receptor beta chain. What it recognizes is unknown. This entry belongs to a study of T cells in Graves' hyperthyroidism and ophthalmopathy. Study conclusions and caveats: Model predictions of ophthalmopathy came a median approximately 6 months before onset. Most clonotypes expanded in the thyroid (above 0.001) were also present in blood.

Germline V gene lookup returns CDR1 LGHDT and CDR2 YNNKEL (reference sequence). V gave up 3 bases and J gave up 3 bases; unmatched junction bases: 6. The CDR3 sequence is 15 residues long. Researchers took RNA transcripts and amplified the TCR beta CDR3 regions from them. HTBI primers were the set used in a first-round RT-PCR of the TCR CDR3. TCRdb processed the multiplex PCR reads anew with MiXCR; each CDR3 protein has one entry. The sample carries roughly 740,000 distinct CDR3 sequences, about 17% recorded once. Over 18 months, lack of ophthalmopathy progression marked Graves' hyperthyroidism as stable. Patients aged 18 to 65 had newly diagnosed hyperthyroidism of under 2 months' duration.

The clonotype comes from a man younger than 30 with Graves' hyperthyroidism. V usage is TRBV3-1 and J usage is TRBJ2-7; 9 positions match TRBD1. The source material was blood. In DNA form, the CDR3 reads TGTGCCAGCAGCCAGCCGGGACAGGGTGTCTACGAGCAGTACTTC. This translates into CASSQPGQGVYEQYF.